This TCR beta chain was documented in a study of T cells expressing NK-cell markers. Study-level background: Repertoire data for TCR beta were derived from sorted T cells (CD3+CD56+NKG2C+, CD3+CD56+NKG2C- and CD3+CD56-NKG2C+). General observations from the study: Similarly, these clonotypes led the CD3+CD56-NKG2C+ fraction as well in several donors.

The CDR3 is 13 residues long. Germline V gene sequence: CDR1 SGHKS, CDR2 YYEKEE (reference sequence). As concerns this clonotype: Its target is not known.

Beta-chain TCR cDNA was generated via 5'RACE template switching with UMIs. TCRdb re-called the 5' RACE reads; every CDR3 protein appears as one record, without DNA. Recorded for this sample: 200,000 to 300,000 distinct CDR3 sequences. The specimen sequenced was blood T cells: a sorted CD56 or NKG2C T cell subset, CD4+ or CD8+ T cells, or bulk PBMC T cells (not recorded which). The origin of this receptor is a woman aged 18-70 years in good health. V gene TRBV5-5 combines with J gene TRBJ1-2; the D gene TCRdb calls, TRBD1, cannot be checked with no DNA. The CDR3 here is CASSPEGGYGYTF.